The T cell receptor (beta chain) described here comes from a study of blood T cell repertoires in COVID-19. Profiled with immunoSEQ multiplex PCR; TCRdb holds only in-frame clones, not every one. The sample lists about 49,000 clones, about 63% occurring once. The CDR3 covers 12 residues. The V end was cut by 5 bases, the J end by 8 bases, with 11 bases between. Germline CDR1 reads SGHVS; CDR2 reads FQNEAQ. The J gene is TRBJ2-3, the V gene TRBV7-8, with TRBD2 as a possible D gene (5 bases). Sequencing was performed on peripheral blood. This TCR came from a woman in her 70s with acute or convalescent COVID-19. The CDR3 protein is CASSPLRGTQYF. In nucleotides, the CDR3 is TGTGCCAGCAGCCCTCTCCGGGGTACGCAGTATTTT. The full variable domain, its missing parts supplied by reference TRBV7-8 and TRBJ2-3, is GAGVSQSPRYKVAKRGQDVALRCDPISGHVSLFWYQQALGQGPEFLTYFQNEAQLDKSGLPSDRFFAERPEGSVSTLKIQRTQQEDSAVYLCASSPLRGTQYFGPGTRLTVL.